What follows are 5 T cell receptor beta chains derived from one specimen sequenced in a study of identical twins. TCRdb recomputed calls from the 5' RACE reads with MiXCR, one row per CDR3 protein. Of about 240,000 distinct CDR3 sequences in the sample, over 9.5% are singletons; the top ten hold about 4%. These same records also appear under a second study, on yellow fever vaccine responses in identical twins.

Sequencing used memory (CD45RO+) T cells sorted from blood. These receptors came from a woman younger than 35 in good health.

This clonotype was picked up a small number of times. The V and J genes are TRBV24-1 and TRBJ2-7; TRBD1 agrees at 7 bases. Trimming took 5 bases from V and 5 from J; bases not matched to a gene: 5. The CDR3 is 13 residues long. The germline CDR1 and CDR2 sequences are KGHDR and SFDVKD. The chain's CDR3 is CATSATGYHEQYF. The CDR3 bases are TGTGCCACCAGTGCGACAGGGTACCACGAGCAGTACTTC.

This clonotype was seen more than once but under ten times. J is TRBJ2-3 and V is TRBV9; D unclear. V lost 1 base, J lost 4 bases, and 7 bases lay in between. The CDR3 extends over 13 amino acids. Per the germline V gene, CDR1 is SGDLS and CDR2 is YYNGEE. This chain's CDR3 is CASSVRGADTQYF. CDR3 DNA sequence: TGTGCCAGCAGCGTAAGAGGTGCAGATACGCAGTATTTT.

This clonotype was observed a few times. J is TRBJ2-3 and V is TRBV24-1; 8 nucleotides line up with TRBD2. The CDR3 covers 15 residues. Germline CDR1 and CDR2: KGHDR and SFDVKD. The trim removed 3 bases at V and 4 bases at J, leaving 5 bases unmatched. DNA of the CDR3: TGTGCCACCAGTGATGGCCCGGGACTAGCAGATACGCAGTATTTT. Amino acids: CATSDGPGLADTQYF.

The sample holds many counts of this clonotype. This sequence joins TRBV28 and TRBJ1-5; D not resolved. This CDR3 has 15 residues. The germline V and J ends were trimmed by 7 bases and 0 bases, with 13 bases remaining between them. CDR1 and CDR2 from the germline V gene are MDHEN and SYDVKM. The CDR3 loop is CASKNFGDSNQPQHF. CDR3 DNA sequence: TGTGCCAGCAAAAATTTCGGAGATAGCAATCAGCCCCAGCATTTT.

The chain carries TRBV27 and TRBJ1-4; D gene ambiguous. Trimming stripped 6 bases from V and 5 bases from J, with 10 bases between. The length of the CDR3 is 13 residues. Germline CDR1 is MNHEY and CDR2 is SMNVEV (reference sequence). As DNA, the CDR3 is TGTGCCAGCAGGACTGGGGAAAATGAAAAACTGTTTTTT. Translation: CASRTGENEKLFF.